One sample yielded the 14 T cell receptor beta chains listed below, sequenced in a study of T cells in Graves' hyperthyroidism and ophthalmopathy (dated by TCRdb to the late 2010s). Libraries were built with multiplex PCR. Sequencing took place on an Illumina HiSeq 2000. Amplification of TCR beta CDR3 regions was carried out from RNA transcripts. The TCR CDR3 was subjected to a first round of RT-PCR using the HTBI primer set and the Qiagen OneStep RT-PCR kit. TCRdb itself trimmed the public reads at Q25 with fastp, ran MiXCR and retained productive beta chains. All rows with the same CDR3 protein become a single entry with the most common DNA and genes. Within this sample are approximately 870,000 distinct CDR3 sequences, with more than 30% of them counted one time only. The ten largest clones represent 8.9% of the sample. The sample taken for sequencing was blood. These receptors were collected from a man in his late teens or twenties with Graves' hyperthyroidism.

This clonotype was recorded many times. The chain employs TRBV7-8 and TRBJ1-6, with 10 bases that match TRBD1. CDR1 SGHVS and CDR2 FQNEAQ come from the germline V gene. CDR3 length equals 15 residues. Unmatched junction bases numbered 2, after V lost 2 bases and J lost 7 bases. DNA for the CDR3: TGTGCCAGCAGCTTACCGGGACAGGGGAATTCACCCCTCCACTTT. This encodes CASSLPGQGNSPLHF.

At least ten counts were recorded for this clonotype. The rearrangement uses TRBV19 and TRBJ1-2, with TRBD1 identical over 8 bases. CDR3 length: 14 residues. The germline CDR1 and CDR2 sequences are LNHDA and SQIVND (reference sequence). The V gene end was trimmed by 8 bases and the J gene end by 7 bases; junction bases not matched to a gene: 12. CDR3 coding DNA: TGTGCCAGTCTCGCCGGGACAGGAGTAGGTGGCTACACCTTC. Amino acid sequence: CASLAGTGVGGYTF.

This clonotype has more than one count but fewer than ten. V is TRBV12-3 or TRBV12-4 and J is TRBJ2-7; 7 bases match TRBD1. V trimming: 4 bases; J trimming: 4 bases; junction bases outside the gene matches: 7. The CDR3 length is 14 residues. CDR3 sequence: CASSSLGQTYEQYF. The CDR3 region has the DNA TGTGCCAGCAGTTCACTGGGACAGACATACGAGCAGTACTTC.

The J gene is TRBJ2-3, the V gene TRBV9; unclear D gene. This CDR3 region has 15 residues. V was trimmed by 1 base and J by 0 bases, leaving 9 bases between them. Looked up from germline, CDR1 is SGDLS and CDR2 is YYNGEE. CDR3 sequence: CASSVSLPSTDTQYF. The CDR3 bases are TGTGCCAGCAGCGTATCGCTACCTAGCACAGATACGCAGTATTTT.

As regards this clonotype: One end of the junction fails to match germline, which may point to a read error. The genes are TRBV10-3 and TRBJ1-5; tentative D call: TRBD1 (5 bases). Germline lookup yields CDR1 ENHRY and CDR2 SYGVKD. The CDR3 is made up of 14 amino acids. The CDR3 DNA reads TGTGCCAGCAGTGAACAGGTTGGCAATCAGCCCCAGCATTTT. Translating it yields CASSEQVGNQPQHF.

The chain joins TRBV7-9 to TRBJ1-2; 8 nucleotides match TRBD1. This CDR3 spans 15 amino acids. Per germline, CDR1 SEHNR and CDR2 FQNEAQ (reference sequence). V lost 5 bases to trimming and J lost 2 bases; unmatched junction nucleotides: 7. CDR3 DNA sequence: TGTGCCAGCAGCGACGGCCAGGGGGCGAACTATGGCTACACCTTC. Amino acid sequence: CASSDGQGANYGYTF.

This clonotype was seen a few times. J is TRBJ2-7 and V is TRBV12-3 or TRBV12-4; the D gene could be TRBD1 or TRBD2 (5 bases each). The CDR3 loop spans 15 amino acids. Trimming left V 4 bases short and J 3 bases short, with 16 bases between. The CDR3: CASSSSDSRDYEQYF. The DNA for the CDR3 is TGTGCCAGCAGTTCCTCCGACAGTCGGGACTACGAGCAGTACTTC.

The V and J genes are TRBV10-3 and TRBJ1-2; unclear D gene. CDR1 is ENHRY, CDR2 SYGVKD, per germline. The V gene lost 0 bases and the J gene lost 3 bases, with 11 bases spanning the gap. The CDR3 totals 15 residues. CDR3 protein: CAISESIRGDYGYTF. The DNA for the CDR3 is TGTGCCATCAGTGAGTCTATTCGAGGCGACTATGGCTACACCTTC.

This clonotype was observed at least ten times. This CDR3 reads CASSSQGQGTNYGYTF. CDR3 DNA sequence: TGCGCCAGCAGCTCGCAGGGACAGGGAACTAACTATGGCTACACCTTC. The chain is built from TRBV5-1 and TRBJ1-2; 9 bases fit TRBD1. CDR1 and CDR2 from the germline V gene are SGHRS and YFSETQ. This CDR3 comprises 16 residues. Trimming removed 3 bases from V and 0 bases from J; junction bases left unmatched: 6.

This clonotype was found a few times. The J gene is TRBJ1-3, the V gene TRBV7-9; D gene uncertain. Trimming stripped 8 bases from V and 4 bases from J, with 12 bases between. Germline CDR1 and CDR2: SEHNR and FQNEAQ (reference sequence). This CDR3 region has 13 residues. The CDR3 DNA sequence: TGTGCCAGCGGGATCAGTTCCGGAAACACCATATATTTT. This encodes CASGISSGNTIYF.

This clonotype has just one count. The chain uses TRBV9 and TRBJ2-5; TRBD1 aligns across 9 bases. Germline trimming cut 3 bases from V and 2 bases from J; bases unmatched to any gene: 8. Germline loops: CDR1 SGDLS, CDR2 YYNGEE. The CDR3 consists of 16 residues. Here the CDR3 reads CASSADGQGTQETQYF. The CDR3 DNA sequence: TGTGCCAGCAGCGCAGATGGACAGGGGACTCAAGAGACCCAGTACTTC.

Ten or more counts support this clonotype. This sequence joins TRBV20-1 and TRBJ1-1; D is ambiguous. V gave up 5 bases and J gave up 3 bases, with 4 bases separating them. This CDR3 is built from 10 residues. Germline values: CDR1 DFQATT, CDR2 SNEGSKA (reference sequence). CDR3 in amino acids: CSAWDTEAFF. CDR3 sequence (DNA): TGCAGTGCTTGGGACACTGAAGCTTTCTTT.

The rearrangement links TRBV6-1 to TRBJ1-2; perhaps TRBD1 as D (5 bases). This CDR3 comprises 10 residues. The germline V gene has CDR1 MNHNS and CDR2 SASEGT. V was clipped by 6 bases and J by 11 bases, with 10 bases between them. The DNA for the CDR3 is TGTGCCAGCAGGGGGGTTGTGTACACCTTC. Translating gives CASRGVVYTF.

Many counts were recorded for this clonotype. The chain has TRBV7-9 and TRBJ2-5, with D possibly matching TRBD2 (5 bases). The V end was cut by 5 bases, the J end by 4 bases, with 14 bases between. Germline V gene data show CDR1 as SEHNR and CDR2 as FQNEAQ (reference sequence). The CDR3 totals 14 residues. CDR3 nucleotide sequence: TGTGCCAGCAGCCCAGAGCGGCAGAGAGAGACCCAGTACTTC. It translates to CASSPERQRETQYF. The full variable domain, in which reference TRBV7-9 and TRBJ2-5 provide the parts outside the CDR3, is DTGVSQNPRHKITKRGQNVTFRCDPISEHNRLYWYRQTLGQGPEFLTYFQNEAQLEKSRLLSDRFSAERPKGSFSTLEIQRTEQGDSAMYLCASSPERQRETQYFGPGTRLLVL.